The subject of this entry is one T cell receptor beta chain. Its cognate antigen is unknown. The sample has other DNA sequences that encode this CDR3 too. These data come from a study of shared clonotypes between healthy human individuals. Study observations and caveats: Genetic and exposure-history diversity was limited by the few donors.

Sequencing used immunoSEQ multiplex PCR; TCRdb keeps in-frame clones, though not all of them. The data show some 580,000 clones, more than 95% seen once. The V and J ends lost 3 bases and 6 bases respectively, with 3 bases between them. Germline V gives CDR1 MDHEN, CDR2 SYDVKM. The CDR3 totals 12 residues. The receptor comes from a woman younger than 45 in good health. Sequencing was done on a sample of naive CD4+ T cells sorted from blood. Subset denoted: CD45RA+ positively selected. V is TRBV28 and J is TRBJ1-6; D not resolved. CDR3 coding DNA: TGTGCCAGCAGTTTTCGTAATTCACCCCTCCACTTT. This gives the protein CASSFRNSPLHF.